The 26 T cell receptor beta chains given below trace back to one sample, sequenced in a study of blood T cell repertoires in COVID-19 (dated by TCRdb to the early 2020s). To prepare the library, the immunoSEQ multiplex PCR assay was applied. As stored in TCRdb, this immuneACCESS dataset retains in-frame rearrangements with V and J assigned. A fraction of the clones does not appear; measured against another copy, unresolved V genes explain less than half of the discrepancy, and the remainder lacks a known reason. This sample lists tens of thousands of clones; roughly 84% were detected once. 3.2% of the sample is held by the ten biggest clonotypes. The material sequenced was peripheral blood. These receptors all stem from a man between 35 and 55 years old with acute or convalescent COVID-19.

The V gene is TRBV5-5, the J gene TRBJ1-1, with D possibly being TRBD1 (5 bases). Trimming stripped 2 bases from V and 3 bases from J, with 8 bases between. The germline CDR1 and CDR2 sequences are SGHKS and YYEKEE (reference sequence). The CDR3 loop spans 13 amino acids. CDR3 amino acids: CASSFHRYTEAFF. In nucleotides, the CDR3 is TGTGCCAGCAGCTTTCACAGGTACACTGAAGCTTTCTTT.

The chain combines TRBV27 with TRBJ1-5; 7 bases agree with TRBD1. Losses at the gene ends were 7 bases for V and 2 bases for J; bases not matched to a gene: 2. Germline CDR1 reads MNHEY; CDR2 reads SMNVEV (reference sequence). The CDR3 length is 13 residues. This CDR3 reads CASKGAGNQPQHF. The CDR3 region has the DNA TGTGCCAGCAAGGGGGCTGGCAATCAGCCCCAGCATTTT.

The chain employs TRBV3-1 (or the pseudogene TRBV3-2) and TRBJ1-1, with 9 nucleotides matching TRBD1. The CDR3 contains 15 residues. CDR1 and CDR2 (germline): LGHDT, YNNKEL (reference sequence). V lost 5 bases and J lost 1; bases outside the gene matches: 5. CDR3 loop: CASSSPGQGNTEAFF. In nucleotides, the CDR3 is TGTGCCAGCAGCTCCCCGGGACAGGGGAACACTGAAGCTTTCTTT.

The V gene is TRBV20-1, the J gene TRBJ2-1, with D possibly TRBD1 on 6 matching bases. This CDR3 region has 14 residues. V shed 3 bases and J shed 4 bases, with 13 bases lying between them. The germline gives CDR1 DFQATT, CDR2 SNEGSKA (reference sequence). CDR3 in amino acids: CSASSQGPYNEQFF. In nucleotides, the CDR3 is TGCAGTGCTAGTTCCCAGGGGCCATACAATGAGCAGTTCTTC.

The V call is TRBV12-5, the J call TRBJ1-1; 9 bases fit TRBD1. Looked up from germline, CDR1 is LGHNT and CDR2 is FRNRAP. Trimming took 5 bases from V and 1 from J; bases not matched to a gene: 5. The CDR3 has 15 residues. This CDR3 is CASGPGTGTNTEAFF. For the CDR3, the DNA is TGTGCTAGTGGTCCCGGGACAGGGACGAACACTGAAGCTTTCTTT.

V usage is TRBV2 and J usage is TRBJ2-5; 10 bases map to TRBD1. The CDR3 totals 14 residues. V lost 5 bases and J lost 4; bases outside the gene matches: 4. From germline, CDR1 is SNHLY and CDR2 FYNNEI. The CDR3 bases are TGTGCCAGCAGTTCAGACAGGGGGCGAGAGACCCAGTACTTC. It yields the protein CASSSDRGRETQYF.

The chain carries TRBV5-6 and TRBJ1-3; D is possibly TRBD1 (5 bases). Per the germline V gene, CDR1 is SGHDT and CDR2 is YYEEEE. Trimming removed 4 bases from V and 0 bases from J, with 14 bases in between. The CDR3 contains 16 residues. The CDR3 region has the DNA TGTGCCAGCAGCATAAGGATGGGGCTCTCTGGAAACACCATATATTTT. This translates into CASSIRMGLSGNTIYF. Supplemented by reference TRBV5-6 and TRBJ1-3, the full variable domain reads DAGVTQSPTHLIKTRGQQVTLRCSPKSGHDTVSWYQQALGQGPQFIFQYYEEEERQRGNFPDRFSGHQFPNYSSELNVNALLLGDSALYLCASSIRMGLSGNTIYFGEGSWLTVV.

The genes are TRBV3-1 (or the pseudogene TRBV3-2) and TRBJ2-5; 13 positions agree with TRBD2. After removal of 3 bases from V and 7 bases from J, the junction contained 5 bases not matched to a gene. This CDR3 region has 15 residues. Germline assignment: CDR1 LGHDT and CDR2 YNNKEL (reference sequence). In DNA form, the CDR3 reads TGTGCCAGCAGCCACGGTACTAGCGGGGGGGGGACCCAGTACTTC. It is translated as CASSHGTSGGGTQYF.

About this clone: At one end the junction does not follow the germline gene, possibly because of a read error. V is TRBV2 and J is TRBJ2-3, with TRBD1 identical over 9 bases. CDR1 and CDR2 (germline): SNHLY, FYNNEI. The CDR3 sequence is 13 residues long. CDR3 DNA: TGTGCCAGCAAGGGACAGGGTACAGGTACGCAGTATTTT. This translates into CASKGQGTGTQYF.

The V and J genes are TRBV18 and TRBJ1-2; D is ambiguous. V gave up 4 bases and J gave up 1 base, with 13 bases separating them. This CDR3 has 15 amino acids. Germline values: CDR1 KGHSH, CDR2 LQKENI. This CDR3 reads CASSRTPGNNYGYTF. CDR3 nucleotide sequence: TGTGCCAGCTCACGGACCCCCGGGAATAACTATGGCTACACCTTC.

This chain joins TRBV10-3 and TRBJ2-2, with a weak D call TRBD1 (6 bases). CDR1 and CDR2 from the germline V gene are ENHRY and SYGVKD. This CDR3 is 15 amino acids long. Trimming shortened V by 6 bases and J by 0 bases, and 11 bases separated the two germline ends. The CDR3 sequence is CAIRQDSANTGELFF. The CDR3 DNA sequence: TGTGCCATCAGGCAGGACAGCGCGAACACCGGGGAGCTGTTTTTT.

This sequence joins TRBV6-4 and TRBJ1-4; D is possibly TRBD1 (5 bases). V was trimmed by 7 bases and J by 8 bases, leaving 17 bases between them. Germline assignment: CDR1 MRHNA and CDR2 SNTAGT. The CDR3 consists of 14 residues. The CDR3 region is CASKAGQVGEKLFF. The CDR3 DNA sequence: TGTGCCAGCAAAGCAGGGCAGGTTGGAGAAAAACTGTTTTTT.

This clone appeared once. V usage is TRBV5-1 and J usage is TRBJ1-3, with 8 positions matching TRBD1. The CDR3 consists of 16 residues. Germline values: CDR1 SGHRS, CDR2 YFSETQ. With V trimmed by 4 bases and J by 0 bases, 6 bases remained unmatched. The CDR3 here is CASSRTGSSSGNTIYF. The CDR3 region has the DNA TGCGCCAGCAGCCGGACAGGGTCGAGCTCTGGAAACACCATATATTTT.

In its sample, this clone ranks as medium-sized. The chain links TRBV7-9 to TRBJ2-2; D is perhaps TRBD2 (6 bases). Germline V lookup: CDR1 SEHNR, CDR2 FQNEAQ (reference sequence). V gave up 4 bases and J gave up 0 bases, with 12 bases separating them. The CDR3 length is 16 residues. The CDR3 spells CASSWSSATNTGELFF. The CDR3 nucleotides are TGTGCCAGCAGCTGGTCTAGCGCTACGAACACCGGGGAGCTGTTTTTT.

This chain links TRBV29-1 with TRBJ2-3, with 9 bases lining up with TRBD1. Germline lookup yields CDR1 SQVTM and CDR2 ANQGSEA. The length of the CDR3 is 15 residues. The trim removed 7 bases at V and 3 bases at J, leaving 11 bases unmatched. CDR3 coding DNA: TGCAGCGCATCAACCGGGACAGGGAGGACAGATACGCAGTATTTT. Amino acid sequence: CSASTGTGRTDTQYF.

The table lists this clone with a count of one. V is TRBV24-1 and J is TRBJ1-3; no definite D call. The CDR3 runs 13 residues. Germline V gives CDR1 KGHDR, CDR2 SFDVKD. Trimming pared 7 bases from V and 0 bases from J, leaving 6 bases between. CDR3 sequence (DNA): TGTGCCACCAGCGGTGCCTCTGGAAACACCATATATTTT. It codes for CATSGASGNTIYF.

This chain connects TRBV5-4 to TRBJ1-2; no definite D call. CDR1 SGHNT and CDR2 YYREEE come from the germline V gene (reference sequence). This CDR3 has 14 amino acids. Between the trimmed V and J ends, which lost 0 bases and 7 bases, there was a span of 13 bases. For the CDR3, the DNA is TGTGCCAGCAGCTTGGCCGTGAGGGAGGCTGGCTACACCTTC. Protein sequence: CASSLAVREAGYTF.

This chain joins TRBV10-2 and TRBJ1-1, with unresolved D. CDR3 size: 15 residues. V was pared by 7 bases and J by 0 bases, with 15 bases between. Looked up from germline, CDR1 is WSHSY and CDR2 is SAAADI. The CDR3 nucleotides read TGCGCCAGCAAGGGTTGGGAGGGTATGAACACTGAAGCTTTCTTT. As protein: CASKGWEGMNTEAFF.

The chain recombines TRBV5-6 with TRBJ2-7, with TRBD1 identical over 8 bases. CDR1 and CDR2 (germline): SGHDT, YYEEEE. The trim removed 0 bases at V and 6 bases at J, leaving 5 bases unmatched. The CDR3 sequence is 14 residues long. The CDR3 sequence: CASSLGQGASEQYF. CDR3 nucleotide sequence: TGTGCCAGCAGCTTGGGGCAGGGGGCCTCCGAGCAGTACTTC. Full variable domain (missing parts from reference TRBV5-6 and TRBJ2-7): DAGVTQSPTHLIKTRGQQVTLRCSPKSGHDTVSWYQQALGQGPQFIFQYYEEEERQRGNFPDRFSGHQFPNYSSELNVNALLLGDSALYLCASSLGQGASEQYFGPGTRLTVT.

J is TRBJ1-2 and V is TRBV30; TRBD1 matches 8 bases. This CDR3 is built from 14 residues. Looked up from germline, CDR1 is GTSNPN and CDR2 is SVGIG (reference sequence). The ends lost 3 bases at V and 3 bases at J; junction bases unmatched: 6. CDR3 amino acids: CAWSRTGFDYGYTF. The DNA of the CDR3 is TGTGCCTGGAGCCGGACAGGGTTCGACTATGGCTACACCTTC.

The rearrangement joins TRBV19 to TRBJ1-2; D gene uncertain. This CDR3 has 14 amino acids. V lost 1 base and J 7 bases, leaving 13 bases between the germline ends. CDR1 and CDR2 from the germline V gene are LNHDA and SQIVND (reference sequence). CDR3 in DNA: TGTGCCAGTAGTATAGGCGACAACCTGGGTGGCTACACCTTC. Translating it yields CASSIGDNLGGYTF.

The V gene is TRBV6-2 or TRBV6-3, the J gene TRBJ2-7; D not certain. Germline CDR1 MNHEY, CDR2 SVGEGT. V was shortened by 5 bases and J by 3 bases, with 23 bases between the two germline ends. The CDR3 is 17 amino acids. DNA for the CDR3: TGTGCCAGCAGTCCCCTCCTGAGGCTACCAGCCAGCTACGAGCAGTACTTC. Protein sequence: CASSPLLRLPASYEQYF.

For the CDR3, the DNA is TGTGCCAGCTCACCAGTTATAATCGCGAACACCGGGGAGCTGTTTTTT. Translated: CASSPVIIANTGELFF. The rearrangement links TRBV18 to TRBJ2-2; no clear D gene. Trimming took 2 bases from V and 0 from J, leaving 10 bases between them. The CDR3 has 16 amino acids. Looked up from germline, CDR1 is KGHSH and CDR2 is LQKENI.

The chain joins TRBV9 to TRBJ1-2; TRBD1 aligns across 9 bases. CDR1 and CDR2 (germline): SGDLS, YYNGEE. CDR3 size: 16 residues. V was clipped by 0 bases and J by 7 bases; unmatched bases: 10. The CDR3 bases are TGTGCCAGCAGCGTAGGTACAGGGGGCAGTCTTCGTGGCTACACCTTC. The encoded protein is CASSVGTGGSLRGYTF. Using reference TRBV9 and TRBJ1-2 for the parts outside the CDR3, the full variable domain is DSGVTQTPKHLITATGQRVTLRCSPRSGDLSVYWYQQSLDQGLQFLIQYYNGEERAKGNILERFSAQQFPDLHSELNLSSLELGDSALYFCASSVGTGGSLRGYTFGSGTRLTVV.

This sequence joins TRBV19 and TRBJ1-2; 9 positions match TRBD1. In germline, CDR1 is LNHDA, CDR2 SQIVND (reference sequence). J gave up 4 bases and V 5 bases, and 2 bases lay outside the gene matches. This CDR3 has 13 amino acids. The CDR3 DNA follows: TGTGCCAGTAGTTTGGGACAGGGCTATGGCTACACCTTC. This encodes CASSLGQGYGYTF.

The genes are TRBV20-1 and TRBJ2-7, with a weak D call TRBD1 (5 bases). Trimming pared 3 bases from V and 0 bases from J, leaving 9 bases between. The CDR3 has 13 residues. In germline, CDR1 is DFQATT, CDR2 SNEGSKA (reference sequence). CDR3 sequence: CSASRQTSYEQYF. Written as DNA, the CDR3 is TGCAGTGCTAGTAGACAGACCTCCTACGAGCAGTACTTC.